This T cell receptor beta chain was obtained from a study of blood T cell repertoires in COVID-19. Study details: Cohort 3 recovered donors had two negative PCRs, clearance, or symptom resolution. PBMCs, B-cell-depleted T cells, or T cells provided the cDNA or gDNA that made up the material.

Method: immunoSEQ multiplex PCR; TCRdb's copy keeps in-frame clones and lacks some. Of fewer than 250,000 clones listed, more than 85% are singletons. Adults between about 18 and 95 years of age took part from approximately 24 US areas. Cohort assignment relied on participant-reported clinical history. The trim removed 4 bases at V and 9 bases at J, leaving 7 bases unmatched. The CDR3 covers 13 residues. Germline V lookup: CDR1 SGHNT, CDR2 YYREEE (reference sequence). The gene calls are TRBV5-4 and TRBJ2-1, with 7 bases identical to TRBD2. The receptor comes from a woman between 40 and 55 years old in a cohort exposed to, infected with or recovered from COVID-19 (not recorded which). The source material was PBMCs or T cells enriched from blood (not recorded which). The CDR3 DNA follows: TGTGCCAGCAGCGGCGGACTAGTGGGTGAGCAGTTCTTC. This gives the protein CASSGGLVGEQFF.